The 9 T cell receptor beta chains below all came from one sample that was sequenced in a study of T-cell memory formation after mild COVID-19. TCRdb reprocessed the 5' RACE reads with MiXCR, giving one entry per CDR3 protein. The table includes 470,000 or so distinct CDR3 sequences, around a sixth detected once. Sample: PBMCs or a T cell subset sorted from them (not recorded which). The receptors were gathered from an adult woman who had mild COVID-19 (a few samples of this study predate the infection). Cell type and time point are not known.

The chain joins TRBV6-2 or TRBV6-3 to TRBJ2-3; 15 nucleotides align to TRBD2. Losses at the gene ends were 5 bases for V and 4 bases for J; bases not matched to a gene: 19. The CDR3 loop spans 21 amino acids. CDR1 and CDR2 (germline): MNHEY, SVGEGT. In DNA, the CDR3 is TGTGCCAGCAGTGAAAACCTACCGGGACTAGCGGGAGGAAGAGGCGCAGATACGCAGTATTTT. This translates into CASSENLPGLAGGRGADTQYF.

This sequence joins TRBV12-3 or TRBV12-4 and TRBJ2-3; D remains unclear. CDR3 size: 13 residues. V was trimmed by 2 bases and J by 4 bases, leaving 7 bases between them. CDR3 sequence: CASSLSSPDTQYF. The CDR3 DNA is TGTGCCAGCAGTTTATCTAGTCCAGATACGCAGTATTTT.

The chain joins TRBV11-3 to TRBJ2-6, with TRBD1 matching 9 bases. In germline, CDR1 is SGHNT, CDR2 YENEEA. V lost 4 bases and J lost 1; bases outside the gene matches: 5. The CDR3 contains 17 residues. This CDR3 is CASSSTGQGSGANVLTF. DNA of the CDR3: TGTGCCAGCAGCTCCACGGGACAGGGATCTGGGGCCAACGTCCTGACTTTC.

This clonotype was seen at least ten times. This sequence joins TRBV4-1 and TRBJ2-2, with D unclear. V was pared by 1 base and J by 3 bases, with 6 bases between. Looked up from germline, CDR1 is MGHRA and CDR2 is YSYEKL. The CDR3 sequence is 14 residues long. CDR3 sequence reads: CASSQATHTGELFF. The CDR3 DNA reads as TGCGCCAGCAGCCAAGCTACTCACACCGGGGAGCTGTTTTTT.

This chain uses TRBV5-1 with TRBJ2-1; 8 nucleotides line up with TRBD1. V lost 2 bases to trimming and J lost 4 bases; unmatched junction nucleotides: 8. This CDR3 comprises 16 residues. Germline CDR1 reads SGHRS; CDR2 reads YFSETQ. This chain's CDR3 is CASSFNPGQGYNEQFF. DNA for the CDR3: TGCGCCAGCAGCTTTAACCCTGGACAGGGATACAATGAGCAGTTCTTC.

This rearrangement joins TRBV7-3 to TRBJ1-1, with TRBD1 identical over 9 bases. Germline CDR1 is SGHTA and CDR2 is FQGTGA. CDR3 length: 15 amino acids. Trimming cost V 5 bases and J 4 bases; bases outside gene matches: 8. The CDR3 DNA is TGTGCCAGCAGCGAGGGGACAGGGTATGCCACTGAAGCTTTCTTT. It translates to CASSEGTGYATEAFF.

This sequence joins TRBV5-1 and TRBJ2-7; D not resolved. The CDR3 length is 13 residues. The germline V and J ends were trimmed by 4 bases and 7 bases, with 15 bases remaining between them. Germline V gives CDR1 SGHRS, CDR2 YFSETQ. The CDR3 sequence: CASSRLESWEQYF. In DNA form, the CDR3 reads TGCGCCAGCAGCCGTTTGGAGTCATGGGAGCAGTACTTC.

The rearrangement uses TRBV5-1 and TRBJ1-2, with D possibly TRBD1 on 6 matching bases. Trimming took 0 bases from V and 5 from J, leaving 11 bases between them. Germline CDR1 SGHRS, CDR2 YFSETQ. The CDR3 consists of 14 residues. The CDR3 region is CASSLAPGQYGYTF. The CDR3 DNA reads TGCGCCAGCAGCTTGGCCCCAGGACAGTATGGCTACACCTTC.

This clonotype was observed a few times. This rearrangement joins TRBV5-1 to TRBJ2-1, with 9 bases matching TRBD1. This CDR3 comprises 15 residues. With V trimmed by 4 bases and J by 4 bases, 6 bases remained unmatched. Germline-derived CDR1 and CDR2 are SGHRS and YFSETQ. The CDR3, as DNA: TGCGCCAGCAGCGAGGACAGGGGAATGTACAATGAGCAGTTCTTC. It yields the protein CASSEDRGMYNEQFF.